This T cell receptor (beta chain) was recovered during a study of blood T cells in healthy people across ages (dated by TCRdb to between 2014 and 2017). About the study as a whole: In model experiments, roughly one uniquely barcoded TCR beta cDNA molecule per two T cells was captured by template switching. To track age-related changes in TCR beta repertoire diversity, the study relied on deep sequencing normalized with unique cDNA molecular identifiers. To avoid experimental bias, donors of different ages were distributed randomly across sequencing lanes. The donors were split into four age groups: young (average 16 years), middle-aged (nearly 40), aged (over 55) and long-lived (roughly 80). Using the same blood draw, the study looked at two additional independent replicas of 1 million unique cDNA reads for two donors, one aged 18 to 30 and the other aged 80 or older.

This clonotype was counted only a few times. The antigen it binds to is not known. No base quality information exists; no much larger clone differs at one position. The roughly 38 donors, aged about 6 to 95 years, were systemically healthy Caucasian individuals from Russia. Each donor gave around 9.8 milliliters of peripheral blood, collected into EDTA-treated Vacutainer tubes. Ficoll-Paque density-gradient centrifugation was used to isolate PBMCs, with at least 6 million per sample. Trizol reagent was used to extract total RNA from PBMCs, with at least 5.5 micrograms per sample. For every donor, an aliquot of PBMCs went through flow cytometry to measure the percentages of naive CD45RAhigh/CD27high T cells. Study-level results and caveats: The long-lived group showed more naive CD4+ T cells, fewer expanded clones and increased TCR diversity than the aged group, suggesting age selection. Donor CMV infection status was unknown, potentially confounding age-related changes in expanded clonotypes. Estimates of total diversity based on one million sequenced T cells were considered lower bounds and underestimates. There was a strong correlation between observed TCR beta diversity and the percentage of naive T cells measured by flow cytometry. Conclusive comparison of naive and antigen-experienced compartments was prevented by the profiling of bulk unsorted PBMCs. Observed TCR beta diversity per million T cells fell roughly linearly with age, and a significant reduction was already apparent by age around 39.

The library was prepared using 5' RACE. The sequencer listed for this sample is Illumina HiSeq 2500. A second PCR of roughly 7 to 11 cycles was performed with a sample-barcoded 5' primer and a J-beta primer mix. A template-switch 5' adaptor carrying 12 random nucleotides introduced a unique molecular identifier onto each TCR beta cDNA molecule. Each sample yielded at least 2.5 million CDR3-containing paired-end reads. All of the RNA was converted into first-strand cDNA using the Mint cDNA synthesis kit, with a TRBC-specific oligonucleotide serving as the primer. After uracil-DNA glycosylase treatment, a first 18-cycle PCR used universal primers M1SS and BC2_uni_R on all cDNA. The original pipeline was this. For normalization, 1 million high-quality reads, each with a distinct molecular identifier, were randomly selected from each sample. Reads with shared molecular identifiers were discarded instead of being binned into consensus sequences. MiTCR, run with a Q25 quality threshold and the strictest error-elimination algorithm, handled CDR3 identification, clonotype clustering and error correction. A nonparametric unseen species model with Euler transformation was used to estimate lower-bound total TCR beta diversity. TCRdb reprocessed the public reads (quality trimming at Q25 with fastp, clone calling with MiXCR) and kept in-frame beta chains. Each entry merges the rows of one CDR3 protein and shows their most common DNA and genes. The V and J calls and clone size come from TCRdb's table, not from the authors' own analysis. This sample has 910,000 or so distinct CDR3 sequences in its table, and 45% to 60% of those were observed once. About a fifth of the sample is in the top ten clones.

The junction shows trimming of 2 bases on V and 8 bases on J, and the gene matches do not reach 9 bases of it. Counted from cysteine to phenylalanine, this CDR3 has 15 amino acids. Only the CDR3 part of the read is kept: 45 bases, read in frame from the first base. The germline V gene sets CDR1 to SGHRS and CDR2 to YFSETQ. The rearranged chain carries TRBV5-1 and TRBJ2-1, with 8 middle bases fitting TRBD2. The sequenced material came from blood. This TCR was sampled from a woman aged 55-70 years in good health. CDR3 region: CASSLEAGDFDEQFF. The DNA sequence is TGCGCCAGCAGCTTAGAAGCGGGAGATTTTGATGAGCAGTTCTTC.